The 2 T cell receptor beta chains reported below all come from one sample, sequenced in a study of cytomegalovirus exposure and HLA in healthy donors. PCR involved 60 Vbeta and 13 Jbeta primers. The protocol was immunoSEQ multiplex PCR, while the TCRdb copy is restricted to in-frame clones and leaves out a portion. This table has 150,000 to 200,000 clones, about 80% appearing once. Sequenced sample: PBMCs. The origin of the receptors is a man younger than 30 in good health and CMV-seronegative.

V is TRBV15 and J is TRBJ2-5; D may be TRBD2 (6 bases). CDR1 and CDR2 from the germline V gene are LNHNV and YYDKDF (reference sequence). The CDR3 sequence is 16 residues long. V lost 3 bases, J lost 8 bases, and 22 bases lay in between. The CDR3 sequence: CATSSQYGGNRQTQYF. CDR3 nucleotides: TGTGCCACCAGCAGCCAATACGGGGGAAACAGGCAAACCCAGTACTTC.

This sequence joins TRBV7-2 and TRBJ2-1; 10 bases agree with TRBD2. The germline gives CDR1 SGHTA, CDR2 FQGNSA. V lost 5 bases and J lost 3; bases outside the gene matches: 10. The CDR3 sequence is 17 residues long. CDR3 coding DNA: TGTGCCAGCAGCCAAATCTTCACTAGCGGGGTCTACAATGAGCAGTTCTTC. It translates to CASSQIFTSGVYNEQFF.